This TCR beta chain is drawn from a study of T cells expressing NK-cell markers. Study background: One of the eight sequenced donors was seronegative, whereas the other seven were HCMV-seropositive. Study results and limitations: The study found dominant NKG2C+ clonotypes at about 1.0-7.0% of CD8+ T cells in about six donors. The CD3+CD56-NKG2C+ fraction of a few donors was likewise dominated by these clonotypes.

Germline assignment: CDR1 LNHNV and CDR2 YYDKDF (reference sequence). The CDR3 sequence is 12 residues long. Worth noting for this clonotype: Its target is unknown.

TCRdb reprocessed the 5' RACE reads; each CDR3 protein has one entry and no DNA is given. The sample has a few hundred thousand distinct CDR3 sequences. The sequenced sample was blood T cells: a sorted CD56 or NKG2C T cell subset, CD4+ or CD8+ T cells, or bulk PBMC T cells (not recorded which). This TCR was recovered from a man aged 18-69 years in good health. The chain employs TRBV15 and TRBJ1-2; TCRdb returns TRBD1, unconfirmable since there is no DNA. CDR3 loop: CAASPTGRDYTF.